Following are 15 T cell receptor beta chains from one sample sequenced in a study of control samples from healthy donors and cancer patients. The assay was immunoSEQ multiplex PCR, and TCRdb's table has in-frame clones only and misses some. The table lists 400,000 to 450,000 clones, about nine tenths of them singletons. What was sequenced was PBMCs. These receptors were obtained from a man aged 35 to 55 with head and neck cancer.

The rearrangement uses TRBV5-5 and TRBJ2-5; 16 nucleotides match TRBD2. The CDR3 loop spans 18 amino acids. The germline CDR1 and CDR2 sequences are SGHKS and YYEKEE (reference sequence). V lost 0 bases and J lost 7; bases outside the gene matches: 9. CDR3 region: CASSLDPGTSGGVGTQYF. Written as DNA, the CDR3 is TGTGCCAGCAGCTTGGACCCCGGGACTAGCGGGGGGGTTGGGACCCAGTACTTC.

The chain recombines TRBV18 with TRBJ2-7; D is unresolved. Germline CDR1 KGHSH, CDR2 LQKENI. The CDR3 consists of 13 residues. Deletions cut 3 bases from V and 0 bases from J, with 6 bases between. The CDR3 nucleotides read TGTGCCAGCTCACCGACCAGCTCCTACGAGCAGTACTTC. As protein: CASSPTSSYEQYF.

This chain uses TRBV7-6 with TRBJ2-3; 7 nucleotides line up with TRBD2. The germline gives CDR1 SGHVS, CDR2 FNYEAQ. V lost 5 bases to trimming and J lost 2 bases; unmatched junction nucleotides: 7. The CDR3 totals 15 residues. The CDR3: CASSLSSGDTDTQYF. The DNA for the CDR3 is TGTGCCAGCAGCCTGTCTAGCGGAGACACAGATACGCAGTATTTT.

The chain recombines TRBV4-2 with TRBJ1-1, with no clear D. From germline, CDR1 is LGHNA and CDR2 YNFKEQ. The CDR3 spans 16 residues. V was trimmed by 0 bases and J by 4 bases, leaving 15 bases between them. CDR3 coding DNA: TGTGCCAGCAGCCAAGATCTCCTCACCCTCGGCACTGAAGCTTTCTTT. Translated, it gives CASSQDLLTLGTEAFF.

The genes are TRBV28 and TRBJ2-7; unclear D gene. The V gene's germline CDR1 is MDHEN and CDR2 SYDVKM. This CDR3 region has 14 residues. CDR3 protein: CVTKGPPPGYEQYF. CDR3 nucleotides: TGTGTCACGAAGGGCCCCCCTCCTGGTTACGAGCAGTACTTC. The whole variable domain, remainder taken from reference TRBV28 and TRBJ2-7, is DVKVTQSSRYLVKRTGEKVFLECVQDMDHENMFWYRQDPGLGLRLIYFSYDVKMKEKGDIPEGYSVSREKKERFSLILESASTNQTSMYLCVTKGPPPGYEQYFGPGTRLTVT.

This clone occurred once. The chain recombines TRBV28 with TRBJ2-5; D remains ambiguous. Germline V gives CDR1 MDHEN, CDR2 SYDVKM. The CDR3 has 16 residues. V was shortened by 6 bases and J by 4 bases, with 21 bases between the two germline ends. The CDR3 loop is CASSTRYTIRRETQYF. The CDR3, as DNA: TGTGCCAGCAGCACCCGATACACCATAAGACGAGAGACCCAGTACTTC.

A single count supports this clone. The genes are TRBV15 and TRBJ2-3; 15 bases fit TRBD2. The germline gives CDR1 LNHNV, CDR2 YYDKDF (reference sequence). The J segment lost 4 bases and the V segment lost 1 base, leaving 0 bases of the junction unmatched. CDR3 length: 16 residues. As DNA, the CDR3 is TGTGCCACCAGCAGAGGGACTAGCGGGAGGGCAGATACGCAGTATTTT. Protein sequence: CATSRGTSGRADTQYF.

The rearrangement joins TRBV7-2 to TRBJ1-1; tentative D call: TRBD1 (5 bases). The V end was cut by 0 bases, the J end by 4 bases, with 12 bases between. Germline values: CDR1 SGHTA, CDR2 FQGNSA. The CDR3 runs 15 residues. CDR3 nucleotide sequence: TGTGCCAGCAGCTTAGCTTCGGGGGGGACCACTGAAGCTTTCTTT. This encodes CASSLASGGTTEAFF. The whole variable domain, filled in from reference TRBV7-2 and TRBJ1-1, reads GAGVSQSPSNKVTEKGKDVELRCDPISGHTALYWYRQSLGQGLEFLIYFQGNSAPDKSGLPSDRFSAERTGGSVSTLTIQRTQQEDSAVYLCASSLASGGTTEAFFGQGTRLTVV.

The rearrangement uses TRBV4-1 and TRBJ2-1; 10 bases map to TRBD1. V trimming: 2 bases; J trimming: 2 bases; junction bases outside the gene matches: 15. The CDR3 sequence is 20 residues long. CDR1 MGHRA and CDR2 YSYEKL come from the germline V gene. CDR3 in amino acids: CASSQPQLRQGATAYNEQFF. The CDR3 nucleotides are TGCGCCAGCAGCCAACCGCAATTACGACAGGGGGCGACGGCCTACAATGAGCAGTTCTTC.

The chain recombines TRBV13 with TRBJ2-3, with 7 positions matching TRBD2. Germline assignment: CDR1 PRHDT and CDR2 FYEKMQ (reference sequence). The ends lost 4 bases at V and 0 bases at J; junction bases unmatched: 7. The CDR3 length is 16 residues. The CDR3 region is CASSSREETSTDTQYF. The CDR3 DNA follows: TGTGCCAGCAGCTCCCGGGAGGAGACTAGCACAGATACGCAGTATTTT.

Here the CDR3 DNA reads TGTGCCATCAGTGACCGGACTCAGGGGGACAATCAGCCCCAGCATTTT. It codes for CAISDRTQGDNQPQHF. This chain uses TRBV10-3 with TRBJ1-5; 7 nucleotides line up with TRBD1. The CDR3 spans 16 residues. The J segment lost 3 bases and the V segment lost 3 bases, leaving 8 bases of the junction unmatched. The germline V gene has CDR1 ENHRY and CDR2 SYGVKD.

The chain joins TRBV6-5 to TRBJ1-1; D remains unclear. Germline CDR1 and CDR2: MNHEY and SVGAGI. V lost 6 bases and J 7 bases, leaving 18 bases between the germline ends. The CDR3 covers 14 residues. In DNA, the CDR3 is TGTGCCAGCAGAAACCTAGGGCGGGGTAATGAAGCTTTCTTT. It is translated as CASRNLGRGNEAFF.

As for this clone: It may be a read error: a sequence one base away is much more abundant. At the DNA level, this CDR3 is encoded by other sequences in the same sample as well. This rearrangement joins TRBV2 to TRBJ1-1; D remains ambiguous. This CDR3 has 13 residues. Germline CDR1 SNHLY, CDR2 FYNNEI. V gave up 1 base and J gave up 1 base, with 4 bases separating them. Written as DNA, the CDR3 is TGTGCCAGCAGTGAAGGGGCGAACACTGAAGCTTTCTTT. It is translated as CASSEGANTEAFF. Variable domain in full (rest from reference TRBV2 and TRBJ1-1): EPEVTQTPSHQVTQMGQEVILRCVPISNHLYFYWYRQILGQKVEFLVSFYNNEISEKSEIFDDQFSVERPDGSNFTLKIRSTKLEDSAMYFCASSEGANTEAFFGQGTRLTVV.

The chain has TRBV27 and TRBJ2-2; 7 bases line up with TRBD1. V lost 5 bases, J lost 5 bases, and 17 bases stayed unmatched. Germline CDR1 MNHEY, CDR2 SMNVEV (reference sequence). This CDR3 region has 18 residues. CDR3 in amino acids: CASSRYSPGQHRTGELFF. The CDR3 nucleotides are TGTGCCAGCAGTCGATATTCCCCGGGACAGCATCGTACCGGGGAGCTGTTTTTT.

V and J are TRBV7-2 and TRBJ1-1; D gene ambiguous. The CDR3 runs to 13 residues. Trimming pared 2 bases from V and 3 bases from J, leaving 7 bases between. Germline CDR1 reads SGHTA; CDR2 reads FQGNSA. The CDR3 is CASSLNSDTEAFF. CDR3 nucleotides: TGTGCCAGCAGCTTAAATAGTGACACTGAAGCTTTCTTT.